This T cell receptor (beta chain) was retrieved from a study of T-cell reconstitution after alpha-beta-depleted transplantation in children. Study results and limitations: Where alpha-beta T cells came from about two months after transplant was reportedly several hundred expanded graft clones. One year post-transplant, T-cell counts and diversity were largely derived from T cells produced anew. TCRbeta diversity was high at day 60 in some patients (a result of surviving recipient T cells and thymic progenitors).

This CDR3 region has 13 residues. J lost 15 bases, V lost 6 bases, and 8 bases had no gene match. Germline CDR1 is SGHRS and CDR2 is YFSETQ. Researchers prepared the TCRbeta library using unique molecular identifiers, the study reports. TCRdb ran MiXCR on the PCR reads and lists one entry per CDR3 protein. The table has approximately 630,000 distinct CDR3 sequences, 13% seen once. A remark on this clonotype: Its antigen is unknown.

This sequence was found in a girl aged 2 to 10 with congenital amegakaryocytic thrombocytopenia, due to receive a stem cell transplant. The chain recombines TRBV5-1 with TRBJ2-1; TRBD2 matches at 14 bases. This material consisted of PBMCs, taken before TCRalphabeta/CD19-depleted stem cell transplant. CDR3 nucleotides: TGCGCCAGCAATTTCGGGACTAGCGGGAGCCCGTTCTTC. This translates into CASNFGTSGSPFF.